The T cell receptor (beta chain) under discussion was sequenced for a study of T cells after yellow fever vaccination. The authors made TCR cDNA by 5'RACE template switching, adding a universal primer site and UMIs. MiXCR was run by TCRdb on the 5' RACE reads, yielding one entry per CDR3 protein. This sample has 510,000 or so distinct CDR3 sequences; less than 20% occur once, and the top ten carry 14%. Germline V gene lookup returns CDR1 SGDLS and CDR2 YYNGEE. The CDR3 has 14 residues. V was trimmed by 3 bases and J by 1 base, leaving 10 bases between them. The gene calls are TRBV9 and TRBJ2-5, with a tentative D call TRBD2 (6 bases). The clonotype originates from a man in his thirties or forties who received the YFV17D yellow fever vaccine. The source material was PBMCs, sampled 15 days after the yellow fever booster vaccination. CDR3 sequence (DNA): TGTGCCAGCAGCGAAGGGACTGCCCAAGAGACCCAGTACTTC. Translating gives CASSEGTAQETQYF.